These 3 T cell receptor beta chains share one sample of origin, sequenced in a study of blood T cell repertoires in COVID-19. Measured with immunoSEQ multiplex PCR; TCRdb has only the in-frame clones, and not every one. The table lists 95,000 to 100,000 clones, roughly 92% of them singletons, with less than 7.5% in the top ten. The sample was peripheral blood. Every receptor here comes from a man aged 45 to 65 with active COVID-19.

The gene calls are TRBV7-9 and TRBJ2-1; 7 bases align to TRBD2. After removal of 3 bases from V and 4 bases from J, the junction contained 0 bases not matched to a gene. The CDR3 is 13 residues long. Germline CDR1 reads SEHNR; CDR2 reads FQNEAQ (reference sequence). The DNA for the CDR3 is TGTGCCAGCAGCTTCGGGGGGTACAATGAGCAGTTCTTC. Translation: CASSFGGYNEQFF.

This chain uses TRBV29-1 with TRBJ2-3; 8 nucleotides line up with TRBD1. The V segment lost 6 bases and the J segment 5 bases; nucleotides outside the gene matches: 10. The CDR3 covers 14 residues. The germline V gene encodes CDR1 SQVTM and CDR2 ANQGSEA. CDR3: CSVELGQVGDTQYF. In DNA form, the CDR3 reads TGCAGCGTCGAATTGGGACAGGTTGGAGATACGCAGTATTTT.

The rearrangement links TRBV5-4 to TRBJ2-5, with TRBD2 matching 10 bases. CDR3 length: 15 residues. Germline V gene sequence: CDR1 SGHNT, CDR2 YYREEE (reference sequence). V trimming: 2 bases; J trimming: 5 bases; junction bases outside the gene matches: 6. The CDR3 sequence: CASSFTSGIVETQYF. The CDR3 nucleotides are TGTGCCAGCAGCTTCACTAGCGGGATAGTCGAGACCCAGTACTTC.